The next 20 T cell receptor beta chains were all read from a single sample in a study of PD-L1 blockade in urothelial cancer. Measured with immunoSEQ multiplex PCR; TCRdb has only the in-frame clones, and not every one. The sample lists around 70,000 clones; roughly 84% were seen once. Time point of the sample: pretreatment peripheral blood. Source: PBMCs, taken around atezolizumab (anti-PD-L1) treatment. These receptor sequences come from a woman in her 70s with urothelial cancer.

The chain employs TRBV28 and TRBJ2-3; D call uncertain. V was pared by 2 bases and J by 0 bases, with 6 bases between. Germline loops: CDR1 MDHEN, CDR2 SYDVKM. This CDR3 spans 14 amino acids. CDR3 protein: CASSLPQSTDTQYF. The CDR3 nucleotides are TGTGCCAGCAGTTTACCCCAAAGCACAGATACGCAGTATTTT.

The gene calls are TRBV29-1 and TRBJ2-6, with D possibly matching TRBD2 (6 bases). Trimming cost V 6 bases and J 15 bases, with 15 bases left between them. The CDR3 extends over 11 amino acids. CDR1 and CDR2 (germline): SQVTM, ANQGSEA. The CDR3, as DNA: TGCAGCGTGGGGATCGGGAGAGCCCTGACTTTC. Translation: CSVGIGRALTF.

To note about this clone: One junction end does not reproduce the germline sequence, and a read error may be involved. The chain employs TRBV18 and TRBJ1-1, with 9 bases matching TRBD1. The CDR3 length is 16 residues. Germline V gene data show CDR1 as KGHSH and CDR2 as LQKENI. The CDR3 sequence: CASSPPGTGSNTEAFF. Here the CDR3 DNA reads TGTGCCAGCTCGCCACCCGGGACAGGGTCTAACACTGAAGCTTTCTTT.

The V call is TRBV7-9, the J call TRBJ2-2, with D perhaps matching TRBD2 (5 bases). Deletions cut 2 bases from V and 3 bases from J, with 10 bases between. The CDR3 is 15 residues long. The germline CDR1 and CDR2 sequences are SEHNR and FQNEAQ (reference sequence). The CDR3 sequence: CASSLYPSYTGELFF. The CDR3 nucleotides are TGTGCCAGCAGCTTATATCCTAGCTACACCGGGGAGCTGTTTTTT.

The rearrangement links TRBV25-1 to TRBJ2-2; 8 nucleotides line up with TRBD1. Looked up from germline, CDR1 is MGHDK and CDR2 is SYGVNS. The length of the CDR3 is 14 residues. The J segment lost 6 bases and the V segment lost 5 bases, leaving 5 bases of the junction unmatched. As DNA, the CDR3 is TGTGCCAGCAGTTCGACAGGGGCGGCCGGGGAGCTGTTTTTT. Translated, it gives CASSSTGAAGELFF.

The chain couples TRBV4-1 to TRBJ1-3, with 12 bases matching TRBD1. This CDR3 has 19 residues. Per the germline V gene, CDR1 is MGHRA and CDR2 is YSYEKL. The V segment lost 4 bases and the J segment 0 bases; nucleotides outside the gene matches: 10. The CDR3 loop is CASSRPGTGGRRSGNTIYF. The DNA of the CDR3 is TGCGCCAGCAGCCGTCCCGGGACAGGGGGCCGACGCTCTGGAAACACCATATATTTT.

The chain combines TRBV10-3 with TRBJ1-6, with D maybe TRBD1 (5 bases). In germline, CDR1 is ENHRY, CDR2 SYGVKD. CDR3 size: 14 residues. V lost 6 bases and J 7 bases, leaving 13 bases between the germline ends. CDR3 bases: TGTGCCATCAGCTCCCCACAGGACAATTCACCCCTCCACTTT. Translating it yields CAISSPQDNSPLHF.

This clone was seen a handful of times. The chain combines TRBV13 with TRBJ2-7, with 11 positions matching TRBD2. This CDR3 is 16 amino acids long. With V trimmed by 5 bases and J by 2 bases, 8 bases remained unmatched. Germline-derived CDR1 and CDR2 are PRHDT and FYEKMQ (reference sequence). The CDR3 nucleotides are TGTGCCAGCAGCATCCGGACTAGCGGGCAACCCTACGAGCAGTACTTC. Translated: CASSIRTSGQPYEQYF.

A remark on this clone: At one of its ends the junction is not consistent with the germline gene, which may arise from a read error. The genes are TRBV23-1 and TRBJ2-6; D not certain. TRBV23-1 is marked as an open reading frame, function uncertain. CDR3 length: 20 amino acids. CDR3: CASNQSRVQVHSSGANVLTF. Written as DNA, the CDR3 is TGCGCCAGCAATCAATCGAGAGTCCAGGTTCATAGCTCTGGGGCCAACGTCCTGACTTTC.

The chain links TRBV7-8 to TRBJ1-1; 7 nucleotides align to TRBD1. The germline gives CDR1 SGHVS, CDR2 FQNEAQ. J lost 5 bases, V lost 1 base, and 7 bases had no gene match. The CDR3 loop spans 15 amino acids. CDR3 region: CASSLGLAGGTEAFF. The CDR3 coding sequence is TGTGCCAGCAGCTTAGGACTGGCAGGGGGGACTGAAGCTTTCTTT.

The rearrangement joins TRBV10-3 to TRBJ2-7; possibly TRBD1 for D (7 bases). Trimming shortened V by 3 bases and J by 2 bases, and 14 bases separated the two germline ends. Germline V gene sequence: CDR1 ENHRY, CDR2 SYGVKD. The CDR3 is 15 amino acids. DNA of the CDR3: TGTGCCATCAGTGACGGGAGACAGGGTACCTACGAGCAGTACTTC. Residues: CAISDGRQGTYEQYF.

The gene calls are TRBV6-1 and TRBJ2-1; 8 nucleotides align to TRBD2. The CDR3 consists of 16 residues. Germline trimming cut 3 bases from V and 7 bases from J; bases unmatched to any gene: 11. CDR1 and CDR2 (germline): MNHNS, SASEGT. The DNA for the CDR3 is TGTGCCAGCAGTGACGGTCACGGGAGGGCCCGGAATGAGCAGTTCTTC. Its protein product is CASSDGHGRARNEQFF.

V is TRBV27 and J is TRBJ2-1; D perhaps matches TRBD2 (6 bases). This CDR3 is built from 15 residues. V was pared by 2 bases and J by 0 bases, with 8 bases between. Germline values: CDR1 MNHEY, CDR2 SMNVEV (reference sequence). This CDR3 is CASSLDGGSYNEQFF. The CDR3 DNA reads as TGTGCCAGCAGTTTAGACGGGGGCTCCTACAATGAGCAGTTCTTC.

The chain links TRBV27 to TRBJ1-1; 10 bases match TRBD1. CDR1 is MNHEY, CDR2 SMNVEV, per germline (reference sequence). V lost 4 bases to trimming and J lost 4 bases; unmatched junction nucleotides: 9. This CDR3 region has 16 residues. As DNA, the CDR3 is TGTGCCAGCAGTTCCCGACAGGGGGCGCTGAGCACTGAAGCTTTCTTT. Translated, it gives CASSSRQGALSTEAFF.

The chain employs TRBV10-3 and TRBJ1-1, with 7 bases matching TRBD1. Germline assignment: CDR1 ENHRY and CDR2 SYGVKD. This CDR3 region has 14 residues. V lost 6 bases, J lost 2 bases, and 6 bases stayed unmatched. The CDR3 region is CAIRARDRNTEAFF. DNA for the CDR3: TGTGCCATCAGGGCCCGGGACAGAAACACTGAAGCTTTCTTT.

The J gene is TRBJ1-6, the V gene TRBV7-2; TRBD1 is a possible D gene (5 bases). V was trimmed by 5 bases and J by 2 bases, leaving 10 bases between them. The CDR3 totals 15 residues. CDR1 and CDR2 from the germline V gene are SGHTA and FQGNSA. The CDR3 DNA follows: TGTGCCAGCAGCGAACAGGTGGCCTATAATTCACCCCTCCACTTT. Translation gives CASSEQVAYNSPLHF.

This chain uses TRBV6-1 with TRBJ1-1; D gene ambiguous. Per the germline V gene, CDR1 is MNHNS and CDR2 is SASEGT. The V end lost 6 bases, the J end lost 1 base, and 15 bases lay between the germline ends. The CDR3 is 15 residues long. For the CDR3, the DNA is TGTGCCAGCAGCGAACACGGTAACCCGAACACTGAAGCTTTCTTT. Its translation is CASSEHGNPNTEAFF.

This clone has only a few counts. The chain joins TRBV5-6 to TRBJ1-5; no clear D gene. The CDR3 runs to 13 residues. The V gene's germline CDR1 is SGHDT and CDR2 YYEEEE. Trimming removed 4 bases from V and 4 bases from J, with 9 bases in between. The CDR3 here is CASSLRGNQPQHF. As DNA, the CDR3 is TGTGCCAGCAGCCTCCGCGGGAATCAGCCCCAGCATTTT.

The chain employs TRBV7-2 and TRBJ2-3; 11 bases map to TRBD2. V was clipped by 3 bases and J by 5 bases; unmatched bases: 7. The CDR3 covers 16 residues. The germline V gene encodes CDR1 SGHTA and CDR2 FQGNSA. CDR3 in amino acids: CASSFLSGGAIDTQYF. For the CDR3, the DNA is TGTGCCAGCAGCTTTCTTAGCGGGGGGGCCATAGATACGCAGTATTTT. The full variable domain, rest sourced from reference TRBV7-2 and TRBJ2-3, is GAGVSQSPSNKVTEKGKDVELRCDPISGHTALYWYRQSLGQGLEFLIYFQGNSAPDKSGLPSDRFSAERTGGSVSTLTIQRTQQEDSAVYLCASSFLSGGAIDTQYFGPGTRLTVL.

This clone was recorded once. The chain joins TRBV7-9 to TRBJ1-5; possibly TRBD1 for D (5 bases). V lost 3 bases and J lost 7, with 10 bases in between. Germline V gives CDR1 SEHNR, CDR2 FQNEAQ (reference sequence). CDR3 length equals 13 residues. DNA of the CDR3: TGTGCCAGCAGCTTCCAGGGTGGCCAGCCCCAGCATTTT. This gives the protein CASSFQGGQPQHF.